The clone carrying this TCR beta chain was seen repeatedly, ten times or more. Its target is not known. These data are taken from a study of regulatory T cells in long-lasting Graves disease. Study-wide points: There was favoring of TRBV28, TRBJ1-2 and TRBJ2-5 in persistent disease.

Trimming removed 4 bases at V and 1 base at J, with 10 bases between. The V gene's germline CDR1 is SNHLY and CDR2 FYNNEI. This CDR3 comprises 15 residues. Time point specified: persistent/refractory GD, antithyroid drugs over 5 years with positive TRAb. From RNA extracted from PBMCs, the TCR library was made. HTBI primers from iRepertoire and Arm-PCR of CDR3 regions yielded the TCR beta libraries. A single record per CDR3 protein comes from TCRdb applying MiXCR to the multiplex PCR reads. The sample holds a few hundred thousand distinct CDR3 sequences, around a fifth seen once. The chain uses TRBV2 and TRBJ2-2, with no clear D. Sequencing used peripheral blood mononuclear cells (PBMCs), obtained when the disease was refractory, from a patient treated with antithyroid drugs. This clonotype was sampled from a female donor with Graves disease. The CDR3 bases are TGTGCCAGCAGTGTTTGGCGGAGGAACACCGGGGAGCTGTTTTTT. It translates to CASSVWRRNTGELFF.